This T cell receptor beta chain was sequenced in a study of control samples from healthy donors and cancer patients. The repertoire was sequenced with immunoSEQ multiplex PCR; TCRdb's copy has only in-frame clones and lacks some. In the table there are approximately 60,000 clones, roughly 85% of which are singletons. From germline, CDR1 is SGHAT and CDR2 FQNNGV. The CDR3 has 17 amino acids. Trimming took 2 bases from V and 10 from J; bases not matched to a gene: 17. J is TRBJ2-1 and V is TRBV11-2; TRBD2 matches at 7 bases. The sample consisted of blood. This clonotype was sampled from a middle-aged man in good health. The CDR3 DNA sequence: TGTGCCAGCAGCTTATTACACCGAGTCAGCGGGGAATTAGAGCAGTTCTTC. This sequence encodes CASSLLHRVSGELEQFF. The variable domain in full, with the rest retrieved from reference TRBV11-2 and TRBJ2-1, is EAGVAQSPRYKIIEKRQSVAFWCNPISGHATLYWYQQILGQGPKLLIQFQNNGVVDDSQLPKDRFSAERLKGVDSTLKIQPAKLEDSAVYLCASSLLHRVSGELEQFFGPGTRLTVL.